There are many counts of the clone carrying this TCR beta chain. No antigen is known for it. This sample stems from a study of response to subunit inactivated influenza vaccine. Broader study findings: The authors put forward the suggestion that each seasonal influenza vaccination may bring in only a limited number of new T cells.

CDR1 and CDR2 (germline): DFQATT, SNEGSKA (reference sequence). Trimming took off 6 bases at V and 3 bases at J, with 9 bases between the two ends. The CDR3 has 12 amino acids. TCRdb recomputed calls from the RT-PCR reads with MiXCR, one row per CDR3 protein. The table shows approximately 500,000 distinct CDR3 sequences, with 10% to 15% occurring only once. This clonotype was sampled from a man aged 45-60 years who received an inactivated influenza vaccine. The source was PBMCs from blood, collected roughly 47 days after vaccination. V and J are TRBV20-1 and TRBJ1-5, with D unclear. The CDR3 region has the DNA TGCAGTGCAGCCAATAACAATCAGCCCCAGCATTTT. This encodes CSAANNNQPQHF.